A selection of T cell receptor beta chains follows, all from one sample in a study of T cells in localized non-small cell lung cancer. Method: immunoSEQ multiplex PCR; TCRdb's copy keeps in-frame clones and lacks some. The sample holds some 30,000 clones, more than 85% seen once. The sample here was peripheral blood mononuclear cells, taken before any cancer treatment. The receptors stem from a female donor older than 55 with stage II lung adenocarcinoma. Both conserved end residues are part of each CDR3. Each record gives: D gene, V gene, J gene, clone size, CDR3 protein. A D gene is named only where the DNA matches it firmly. Clone size is given for some rows only: seen once, a few or many times, or a class if the clone is expanded.

.,TRBV7-9,TRBJ1-5,.,CASSFSQGIYSNQPQHF
.,TRBV23-1,TRBJ2-3,.,CASSPSTDTQYF
TRBD1,TRBV15,TRBJ2-5,once,CATSTGQPRETQYF
.,TRBV4-1,TRBJ1-4,.,CASSQDQTTNEKLFF
TRBD1,TRBV6-5,TRBJ2-3,.,CASSPRQGTDTQYF
.,TRBV23-1,TRBJ2-2,.,CAWAGELFF
TRBD2,TRBV10-3,TRBJ2-5,.,CAISGGTSGRGETQYF
.,TRBV6-6,TRBJ1-6,few,CASSYQQLNSPLHF
TRBD1,TRBV28,TRBJ1-2,.,CASSPYEGRGPHYGYTF
.,TRBV19,TRBJ1-1,once,CASSVLFSGEAFF
.,TRBV18,TRBJ1-5,.,CASSEGTNQPQHF
.,TRBV27,TRBJ1-5,few,CASSPQGNQPQHF
TRBD2,TRBV25-1,TRBJ2-1,.,CASSGSTLAGSSYNEQFF
TRBD1,TRBV6-5,TRBJ1-2,.,CASSSGGGYTF
TRBD2,TRBV9,TRBJ2-3,once,CASSHGSSGLTDTQYF
.,TRBV18,TRBJ2-2,.,CASSPTPTVGTGTGELFF
.,TRBV11-1,TRBJ1-4,.,CASSLTATNEKLFF
TRBD1,TRBV6-5,TRBJ2-7,.,CASSYGDRGYEQYF